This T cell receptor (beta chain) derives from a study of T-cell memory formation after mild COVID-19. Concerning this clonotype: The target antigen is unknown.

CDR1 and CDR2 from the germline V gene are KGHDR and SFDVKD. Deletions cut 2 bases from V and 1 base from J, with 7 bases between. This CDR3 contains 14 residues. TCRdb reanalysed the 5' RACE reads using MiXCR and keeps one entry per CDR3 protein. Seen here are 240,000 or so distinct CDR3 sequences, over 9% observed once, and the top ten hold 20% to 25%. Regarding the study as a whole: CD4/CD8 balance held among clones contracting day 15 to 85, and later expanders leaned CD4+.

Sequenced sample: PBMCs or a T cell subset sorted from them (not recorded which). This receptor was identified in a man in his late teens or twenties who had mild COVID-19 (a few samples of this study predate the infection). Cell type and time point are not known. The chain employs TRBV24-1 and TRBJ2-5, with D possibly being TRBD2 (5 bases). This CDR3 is CATSDSGFQETQYF. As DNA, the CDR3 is TGTGCCACCAGTGATTCGGGATTCCAAGAGACCCAGTACTTC.